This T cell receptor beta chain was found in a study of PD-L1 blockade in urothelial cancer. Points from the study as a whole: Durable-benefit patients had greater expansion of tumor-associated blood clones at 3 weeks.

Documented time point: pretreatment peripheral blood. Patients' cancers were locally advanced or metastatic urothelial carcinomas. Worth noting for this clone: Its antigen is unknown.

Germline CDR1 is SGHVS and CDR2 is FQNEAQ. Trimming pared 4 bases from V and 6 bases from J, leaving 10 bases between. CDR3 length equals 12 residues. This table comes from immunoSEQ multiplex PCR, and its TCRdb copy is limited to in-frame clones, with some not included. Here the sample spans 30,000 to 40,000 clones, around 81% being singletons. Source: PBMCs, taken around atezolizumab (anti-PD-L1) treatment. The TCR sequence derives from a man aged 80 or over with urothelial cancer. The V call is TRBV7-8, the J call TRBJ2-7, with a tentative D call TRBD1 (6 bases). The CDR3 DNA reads TGTGCCAGCAGCTCCCAGGGGAGCGAGCAGTACTTC. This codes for CASSSQGSEQYF.